This TCR beta chain originates from a study of early T cells in non-severe SARS-CoV-2 infection (dated by TCRdb to about 2021). About the full investigation: Bulk RNA from unsorted whole blood was used for TCR sequencing, so alpha and beta chains could not be paired. Overall results and qualifications from the work: Matching against VDJdb was skewed toward anti-spike CD8 responses, likely underestimated virus-specific expansions, and missed private and CD4 specificities.

Library prep was done by 5' RACE. The instrument was a NextSeq 500. To correct for sequencing error and PCR bias, the TCR library protocol tagged individual cDNA molecules with unique molecular identifiers. Both TCR alpha and beta chains were sequenced, and tight co-correlation was observed between alpha and beta sequence abundances in each sample. The paper's data handling went like this. Decombinator V4 was used to annotate TCR sequences for V gene, J gene and CDR3. TCRs were defined as expanded if a significant change between any two time points was detected under a Poisson model with p below 0.0001. TCR abundances were normalised to the total number of TCRs sequenced in each sample and reported as counts per million. VDJdb, accessed 1 November 2021, was searched for CMV, EBV and SARS-CoV-2 annotated TCRs, excluding TCRs annotated for multiple antigens. TCRdb ran its own pipeline on the public reads, namely fastp trimming at Q25 and MiXCR clone calling, and kept in-frame beta chains. Identical CDR3 proteins give one entry, which carries the most common genes and DNA. The V and J calls were not made by the authors but by TCRdb's processing. This sample has 65,000 to 80,000 distinct CDR3 sequences in its table, and 10% to 15% of those were observed once. The ten largest account for around 1.2% of the sample.

The sample holds a few counts of this clonotype. Its antigen has not been determined. No much larger clone is present one base from it, and per-base qualities are unavailable. Set within a cohort of healthcare workers in London, UK, this nested case-control study involved weekly PCR testing of nasopharyngeal swabs along with blood sampling. Healthcare workers were enrolled in the week of the UK lockdown, from 23 to 31 March 2020, and were followed every week for up to roughly 15 weeks. The sequence was collected from an adult who was a healthcare worker with PCR-confirmed SARS-CoV-2 infection or an uninfected control (not recorded which). The sample taken for sequencing was whole blood.

The nucleotides read TGTGCCAGCAGCTCGGCCTCTAGACTAGTGCCTGAGCAGTTCTTC. It specifies CASSSASRLVPEQFF. In this chain, TRBV7-2 is recombined with TRBJ2-1, with a weak D call of TRBD2 (6 bases match). The CDR3 sequence holds 15 residues, the cysteine and phenylalanine included. Only the CDR3 part of the read is kept: 45 bases, read in frame from the first base. CDR1 and CDR2 are drawn from the germline V gene: SGHTA, FQGNSA. V drops 4 bases and J drops 9 bases, leaving 19 bases in between. The variable domain in full, with residues beyond the CDR3 obtained from the reference TRBV7-2 and TRBJ2-1 genes, is GAGVSQSPSNKVTEKGKDVELRCDPISGHTALYWYRQSLGQGLEFLIYFQGNSAPDKSGLPSDRFSAERTGGSVSTLTIQRTQQEDSAVYLCASSSASRLVPEQFFGPGTRLTVL.